These 18 T cell receptor beta chains originate from one sample sequenced in a study of blood T cell repertoires in COVID-19. Method: immunoSEQ multiplex PCR; TCRdb's copy keeps in-frame clones and lacks some. Found here are about 110,000 clones, 55% to 75% of them singletons; the top ten hold less than 2%. Sequencing input: peripheral blood. Source of these receptors: a woman between 35 and 50 years old with acute or convalescent COVID-19.

This chain uses TRBV5-5 with TRBJ2-3, with 9 bases lining up with TRBD1. V was pared by 4 bases and J by 2 bases, with 5 bases of the junction left unmatched. Germline CDR1 and CDR2: SGHKS and YYEKEE (reference sequence). The CDR3 has 15 amino acids. CDR3 protein: CASSQQGADTDTQYF. The CDR3 bases are TGTGCCAGCAGCCAACAGGGGGCCGACACAGATACGCAGTATTTT.

This clone appeared a few times. The J gene is TRBJ1-2, the V gene TRBV30; TRBD1 agrees at 8 bases. V gave up 5 bases and J gave up 6 bases; unmatched junction bases: 14. The CDR3 runs 15 residues. Germline V CDR1 and CDR2: GTSNPN, SVGIG (reference sequence). CDR3 in amino acids: CAWDGMGQANHGYTF. The CDR3 coding sequence is TGTGCCTGGGACGGGATGGGACAGGCAAATCATGGCTACACCTTC.

J is TRBJ2-2 and V is TRBV7-6; TRBD1 matches at 9 bases. Germline V gene data show CDR1 as SGHVS and CDR2 as FNYEAQ. The CDR3 is 15 amino acids. After removal of 4 bases from V and 4 bases from J, the junction contained 4 bases not matched to a gene. The CDR3 nucleotides read TGTGCCAGCAGCTGGGGACAGGGTAGCACCGGGGAGCTGTTTTTT. Amino acids: CASSWGQGSTGELFF. Full variable domain (outside the CDR3, taken from reference TRBV7-6 and TRBJ2-2): GAGVSQSPRYKVTKRGQDVALRCDPISGHVSLYWYRQALGQGPEFLTYFNYEAQQDKSGLPNDRFSAERPEGSISTLTIQRTEQRDSAMYRCASSWGQGSTGELFFGEGSRLTVL.

The chain is built from TRBV27 and TRBJ1-1; no reliable D call. The CDR3 totals 18 residues. V was cut by 6 bases and J by 1 base, with 24 bases left in between. The V gene's germline CDR1 is MNHEY and CDR2 SMNVEV (reference sequence). The CDR3 bases are TGTGCCAGCAGGACGCACCTAAACGCGAGGGCAAAGAACACTGAAGCTTTCTTT. Its translation: CASRTHLNARAKNTEAFF.

This chain joins TRBV3-1 (or the pseudogene TRBV3-2) and TRBJ1-5; TRBD1 is a possible D gene (5 bases). Trimming took off 3 bases at V and 3 bases at J, with 9 bases between the two ends. In germline, CDR1 is LGHDT, CDR2 YNNKEL (reference sequence). There are 14 residues in the CDR3. The CDR3 spells CASSHQGINQPQHF. The CDR3 bases are TGTGCCAGCAGCCACCAGGGAATCAATCAGCCCCAGCATTTT.

Note on this clone: This sample includes further DNA sequences coding for the same CDR3. The chain uses TRBV11-2 and TRBJ2-2; unclear D gene. The CDR3 length is 14 residues. V shed 3 bases and J shed 2 bases, with 7 bases lying between them. Germline assignment: CDR1 SGHAT and CDR2 FQNNGV. CDR3 nucleotides: TGTGCCAGCAGCTTTAACAGAAACACCGGGGAGCTGTTTTTT. Encoded protein: CASSFNRNTGELFF.

This chain links TRBV6-2 or TRBV6-3 with TRBJ2-7; 8 nucleotides match TRBD1. This CDR3 region has 15 residues. Germline CDR1 is MNHEY and CDR2 is SVGEGT. V lost 1 base to trimming and J lost 4 bases; unmatched junction nucleotides: 6. This chain's CDR3 is CASSYLRDRSYEQYF. The DNA for the CDR3 is TGTGCCAGCAGTTACTTGCGGGACAGGAGTTACGAGCAGTACTTC.

In this sample, this clone turned up a few times. The rearrangement joins TRBV5-6 to TRBJ2-7; unclear D gene. The CDR3 has 15 residues. Trimming shortened V by 0 bases and J by 0 bases, and 10 bases separated the two germline ends. Germline CDR1 reads SGHDT; CDR2 reads YYEEEE. The CDR3 reads CASSLELMSSYEQYF. The CDR3 DNA follows: TGTGCCAGCAGCTTGGAGCTAATGAGCTCCTACGAGCAGTACTTC.

The chain combines TRBV20-1 with TRBJ2-3, with unresolved D. Trimming shortened V by 3 bases and J by 1 base, and 11 bases separated the two germline ends. Germline values: CDR1 DFQATT, CDR2 SNEGSKA (reference sequence). The CDR3 is made up of 14 amino acids. The CDR3, as DNA: TGCAGTGCTAGTTATGATGAGGGCACAGATACGCAGTATTTT. Protein sequence: CSASYDEGTDTQYF.

V and J are TRBV5-1 and TRBJ2-7; 9 nucleotides agree with TRBD2. V shed 4 bases and J 10 bases; nucleotides not matched to a gene: 9. The CDR3 is made up of 13 amino acids. From germline, CDR1 is SGHRS and CDR2 YFSETQ. The CDR3 loop is CASSAGGTSGQYF. Here the CDR3 DNA reads TGCGCCAGCAGCGCGGGGGGGACATCGGGACAGTACTTC.

The gene calls are TRBV4-1 and TRBJ2-1; tentative D call: TRBD1 (5 bases). This CDR3 has 20 residues. Trimming cost V 0 bases and J 6 bases, with 27 bases left between them. CDR1 MGHRA and CDR2 YSYEKL come from the germline V gene. CDR3: CASSQERFSIAGIFGNEQFF. The CDR3 coding sequence is TGCGCCAGCAGCCAAGAAAGGTTCAGTATAGCAGGGATATTTGGCAATGAGCAGTTCTTC.

J is TRBJ1-6 and V is TRBV5-5; 7 positions match TRBD1. The V gene's germline CDR1 is SGHKS and CDR2 YYEKEE (reference sequence). The CDR3 extends over 16 amino acids. V trimming: 4 bases; J trimming: 0 bases; junction bases outside the gene matches: 4. CDR3 in DNA: TGTGCCAGCAGCCGCCGGGACAGCTCCTATAATTCACCCCTCCACTTT. Encoded protein: CASSRRDSSYNSPLHF.

The CDR3 here is CASSLGGLAGYEQFF. CDR3 DNA sequence: TGCGCCAGCAGCTTGGGGGGACTAGCGGGGTATGAGCAGTTCTTC. V is TRBV5-1 and J is TRBJ2-1, with 13 bases fitting TRBD2. Trimming took 0 bases from V and 8 from J; bases not matched to a gene: 2. The CDR3 covers 15 residues. Looked up from germline, CDR1 is SGHRS and CDR2 is YFSETQ.

Only a few counts were recorded for this clone. The chain is built from TRBV7-2 and TRBJ1-4, with 8 nucleotides matching TRBD1. Germline trimming cut 5 bases from V and 6 bases from J; bases unmatched to any gene: 5. The CDR3 has 14 amino acids. Germline V gene data show CDR1 as SGHTA and CDR2 as FQGNSA. The CDR3 nucleotides are TGTGCCAGCAGCCGGGACAGGCGGGATGAAAAACTGTTTTTT. Its protein product is CASSRDRRDEKLFF.

Details on this clone: Germline is not matched at one junction end, which may reflect a read error. The chain recombines TRBV6-1 with TRBJ1-1; 7 positions match TRBD1. CDR1 and CDR2 from the germline V gene are MNHNS and SASEGT. This CDR3 has 14 residues. The CDR3 loop is CASGDRVGNTEAFF. The CDR3 DNA follows: TGTGCCAGCGGTGACAGGGTAGGGAACACTGAAGCTTTCTTT.

The chain links TRBV7-2 to TRBJ2-1, with 11 bases fitting TRBD2. Trimming cost V 1 base and J 8 bases; bases outside gene matches: 4. The CDR3 length is 15 residues. CDR1 and CDR2 (germline): SGHTA, FQGNSA. CDR3 sequence reads: CASSLDLAGGYEQFF. CDR3 DNA: TGTGCCAGCAGCTTAGACCTAGCGGGGGGCTATGAGCAGTTCTTC.

The chain recombines TRBV5-1 with TRBJ2-2; 9 bases align to TRBD1. The CDR3 is 16 residues long. Germline V gene sequence: CDR1 SGHRS, CDR2 YFSETQ. Trimming cost V 3 bases and J 10 bases; bases outside gene matches: 13. The CDR3 region is CASSSGMGQGQLELFF. The CDR3 DNA is TGCGCCAGCAGCTCTGGAATGGGACAGGGACAATTGGAGCTGTTTTTT. Filled out from reference TRBV5-1 and TRBJ2-2, the complete variable domain reads KAGVTQTPRYLIKTRGQQVTLSCSPISGHRSVSWYQQTPGQGLQFLFEYFSETQRNKGNFPGRFSGRQFSNSRSEMNVSTLELGDSALYLCASSSGMGQGQLELFFGEGSRLTVL.

This rearrangement joins TRBV6-6 to TRBJ1-5; TRBD1 might be the D (6 bases). With 6 bases removed from V and 2 bases from J, the gap between germline ends came to 14 bases. CDR1 and CDR2 (germline): MNHNY, SVGAGI (reference sequence). The CDR3 loop spans 15 amino acids. The DNA for the CDR3 is TGTGCCAGCAGAGTCGATTACAGGGGCAATCAGCCCCAGCATTTT. Protein product: CASRVDYRGNQPQHF.